This T cell receptor (beta chain) was obtained from a study of regulatory T cells in long-lasting Graves disease. Findings and caveats of the study: Persistent patients had a count of shared public clonotypes (2,741) that exceeded that of new patients (about 930).

Time point in this sample: newly diagnosed GD, antithyroid drugs for less than 3 months. Construction of the TCR library relied on RNA isolated from PBMCs. Regarding this clonotype: Its antigen remains unknown.

CDR3 length equals 11 residues. Trimming shortened V by 0 bases and J by 8 bases, and 3 bases separated the two germline ends. Per the germline V gene, CDR1 is SGDLS and CDR2 is YYNGEE. According to the study, TCR beta libraries were built with iRepertoire HTBI primers and CDR3-region Arm-PCR. TCRdb redid the calling of the multiplex PCR reads with MiXCR, one entry per CDR3 protein. The data contain over 400,000 distinct CDR3 sequences, around 15% of them singletons. The data were also submitted as part of a second study, on T cells in Graves' hyperthyroidism and ophthalmopathy. As reported in that work: The authors' 13 V-J model separated ophthalmopathy from stable hyperthyroidism.

The gene calls are TRBV9 and TRBJ2-1; no firm D call. The source material was peripheral blood mononuclear cells (PBMCs), sampled at new diagnosis, from a patient treated with antithyroid drugs. This clonotype was obtained from a woman between 45 and 65 years old with Graves disease. The CDR3 DNA sequence: TGTGCCAGCAGCGTAGGAGATGAGCAGTTCTTC. This gives the protein CASSVGDEQFF. The full variable domain, rest sourced from reference TRBV9 and TRBJ2-1, is DSGVTQTPKHLITATGQRVTLRCSPRSGDLSVYWYQQSLDQGLQFLIQYYNGEERAKGNILERFSAQQFPDLHSELNLSSLELGDSALYFCASSVGDEQFFGPGTRLTVL.